The next 21 T cell receptor beta chains were all read from a single sample in a study of T cells in localized non-small cell lung cancer. Libraries were prepared by immunoSEQ multiplex PCR; TCRdb keeps only in-frame clonotypes and omits some of them. The sample shows around 70,000 clones, roughly 84% of them seen only once. The sample consisted of peripheral blood, taken before any cancer treatment. The receptor set was obtained from a female donor at least 60 years old with stage I lung adenocarcinoma.

V and J are TRBV4-2 and TRBJ2-1; TRBD2 agrees at 9 bases. The CDR3 runs to 15 residues. Per germline, CDR1 LGHNA and CDR2 YNFKEQ. The J segment lost 5 bases and the V segment lost 4 bases, leaving 6 bases of the junction unmatched. CDR3 in DNA: TGTGCCAGCAGCCTCGGGATAGCGGGGGACAATGAGCAGTTCTTC. This codes for CASSLGIAGDNEQFF.

The J gene is TRBJ1-1, the V gene TRBV5-6, with TRBD1 matching 7 bases. The length of the CDR3 is 15 residues. J gave up 6 bases and V 2 bases, and 10 bases lay outside the gene matches. In germline, CDR1 is SGHDT, CDR2 YYEEEE. The CDR3 spells CASSFRTGGISEAFF. CDR3 sequence (DNA): TGTGCCAGCAGCTTCCGGACAGGAGGCATCTCTGAAGCTTTCTTT.

The V and J genes are TRBV7-8 and TRBJ2-5; 9 bases line up with TRBD2. Germline V gene lookup returns CDR1 SGHVS and CDR2 FQNEAQ. V trimming: 1 base; J trimming: 5 bases; junction bases outside the gene matches: 8. CDR3 length: 16 residues. The CDR3 sequence: CASSLVSGGYYETQYF. In DNA, the CDR3 is TGTGCCAGCAGCTTAGTAAGCGGGGGGTACTACGAGACCCAGTACTTC.

This sequence joins TRBV4-1 and TRBJ1-2; 9 positions agree with TRBD1. In germline, CDR1 is MGHRA, CDR2 YSYEKL. The CDR3 sequence is 13 residues long. V lost 4 bases, J lost 4 bases, and 1 base stayed unmatched. The CDR3 DNA sequence: TGCGCCAGCAGCCCGGGACAGGGCTATGGCTACACCTTC. Its translation is CASSPGQGYGYTF.

The chain combines TRBV7-2 with TRBJ2-7; possibly TRBD2 for D (6 bases). The V and J ends lost 5 bases and 0 bases respectively, with 8 bases between them. CDR3 length: 13 amino acids. Germline V gene lookup returns CDR1 SGHTA and CDR2 FQGNSA. The CDR3 DNA reads TGTGCCAGCAGCCAAGCGGGCTCCTACGAGCAGTACTTC. This gives the protein CASSQAGSYEQYF.

V is TRBV25-1 and J is TRBJ1-1; 8 bases fit TRBD1. Germline loops: CDR1 MGHDK, CDR2 SYGVNS. Trimming removed 6 bases from V and 4 bases from J; junction bases left unmatched: 4. The CDR3 has 13 residues. CDR3 in amino acids: CASRTTGATEAFF. CDR3 nucleotides: TGTGCCAGCAGGACGACAGGGGCCACTGAAGCTTTCTTT.

The CDR3 DNA follows: TGTGCCAGCAGCCATGAGGGGGGCGGGGGCACAGATACGCAGTATTTT. This encodes CASSHEGGGGTDTQYF. V gene TRBV11-3 combines with J gene TRBJ2-3; the D call may be TRBD1 or TRBD2 (6 bases each). In germline, CDR1 is SGHNT, CDR2 YENEEA. CDR3 length equals 16 residues. Trimming took 5 bases from V and 1 from J, leaving 16 bases between them.

CDR3 loop: CASSNRDPFKEQYF. The CDR3 bases are TGCGCCAGCAGCAACCGGGACCCCTTTAAAGAGCAGTACTTC. The rearrangement uses TRBV5-1 and TRBJ2-7, with D perhaps given as TRBD1 or TRBD2 (5 bases each). Germline V gene data show CDR1 as SGHRS and CDR2 as YFSETQ. V lost 4 bases, J lost 7 bases, and 18 bases lay in between. This CDR3 comprises 14 residues.

This chain connects TRBV6-5 to TRBJ1-6; 10 positions match TRBD1. CDR1 MNHEY and CDR2 SVGAGI come from the germline V gene. The CDR3 is 15 residues long. J was trimmed by 9 bases and V by 0 bases; bases with no gene match: 2. The CDR3 spells CASSYSDRGGSPLHF. DNA of the CDR3: TGTGCCAGCAGTTACTCGGACAGGGGGGGTTCACCCCTCCACTTT.

CDR3 coding DNA: TGCGCCAGCAGCCGGACAGGGGTTGATGGCTACACCTTC. This encodes CASSRTGVDGYTF. The genes are TRBV5-1 and TRBJ1-2; TRBD1 agrees at 9 bases. This CDR3 is built from 13 residues. Germline-derived CDR1 and CDR2 are SGHRS and YFSETQ. Trimming removed 4 bases from V and 6 bases from J; junction bases left unmatched: 4.

This chain links TRBV18 with TRBJ2-7, with 10 bases identical to TRBD2. CDR3 length: 16 residues. Germline CDR1 reads KGHSH; CDR2 reads LQKENI. The ends lost 2 bases at V and 2 bases at J; junction bases unmatched: 6. CDR3 sequence: CASSPTSGTPPYEQYF. DNA of the CDR3: TGTGCCAGCTCACCAACTAGCGGGACCCCACCCTACGAGCAGTACTTC.

The chain employs TRBV6-6 and TRBJ2-1; no clear D. Per germline, CDR1 MNHNY and CDR2 SVGAGI (reference sequence). The CDR3 sequence is 13 residues long. V dropped 0 bases and J dropped 4 bases, with 4 bases sitting between them. The CDR3 DNA sequence: TGTGCCAGCAGTTACTCGAGATACAATGAGCAGTTCTTC. Its protein is CASSYSRYNEQFF.

V gene TRBV14 combines with J gene TRBJ2-4, with D possibly being TRBD2 (5 bases). Trimming pared 4 bases from V and 2 bases from J, leaving 9 bases between. The CDR3 loop spans 14 amino acids. CDR1 and CDR2 (germline): SGHDN, FVKESK. As DNA, the CDR3 is TGTGCCAGCAGCCTACCGGGAACCAAAAACATTCAGTACTTC. It specifies CASSLPGTKNIQYF.

V and J are TRBV7-9 and TRBJ2-1; 10 bases are shared with TRBD2. The CDR3 contains 16 residues. After removal of 4 bases from V and 0 bases from J, the junction contained 3 bases not matched to a gene. CDR1 and CDR2 from the germline V gene are SEHNR and FQNEAQ (reference sequence). CDR3 sequence reads: CASSSGTSVSYNEQFF. The CDR3 DNA reads as TGTGCCAGCAGCTCTGGGACTAGCGTCTCCTACAATGAGCAGTTCTTC.

The rearrangement links TRBV11-2 to TRBJ2-7; 7 bases are shared with TRBD1. V shed 1 base, J shed 4 bases, and the junction held 7 bases outside the gene matches. There are 15 residues in the CDR3. Germline V gene data show CDR1 as SGHAT and CDR2 as FQNNGV. The chain's CDR3 is CASSLAEGAGYEQYF. The CDR3 nucleotides are TGTGCCAGCAGCTTAGCAGAGGGGGCGGGTTACGAGCAGTACTTC. Using reference TRBV11-2 and TRBJ2-7 for the parts outside the CDR3, the full variable domain is EAGVAQSPRYKIIEKRQSVAFWCNPISGHATLYWYQQILGQGPKLLIQFQNNGVVDDSQLPKDRFSAERLKGVDSTLKIQPAKLEDSAVYLCASSLAEGAGYEQYFGPGTRLTVT.

This chain connects TRBV7-6 to TRBJ2-3; TRBD2 might be the D (6 bases). Germline V CDR1 and CDR2: SGHVS, FNYEAQ. This CDR3 has 16 amino acids. V was clipped by 2 bases and J by 2 bases, with 14 bases between them. CDR3 nucleotides: TGTGCCAGCAGCTTAAGTGTGGAGGGTTACACAGATACGCAGTATTTT. Protein product: CASSLSVEGYTDTQYF.

V gene TRBV6-1 combines with J gene TRBJ1-1, with D tentatively TRBD1 (6 bases). CDR3 length: 13 residues. V lost 1 base, J lost 8 bases, and 11 bases lay in between. From germline, CDR1 is MNHNS and CDR2 SASEGT. The CDR3 nucleotides are TGTGCCAGCAGTGAAGGGGGGGGGCGAGAAGCTTTCTTT. It yields the protein CASSEGGGREAFF.

The chain joins TRBV5-4 to TRBJ2-5; D gene ambiguous. Between the trimmed V and J ends, which lost 1 base and 3 bases, there was a span of 1 base. There are 11 residues in the CDR3. Germline CDR1 is SGHNT and CDR2 is YYREEE (reference sequence). CDR3: CASSLKETQYF. The DNA for the CDR3 is TGTGCCAGCAGCTTGAAAGAGACCCAGTACTTC.

The chain has TRBV2 and TRBJ2-3; the D is unclear. Germline-derived CDR1 and CDR2 are SNHLY and FYNNEI. There are 14 residues in the CDR3. The ends were cut back, 4 bases at V and 0 bases at J, with 8 bases in the middle. The DNA for the CDR3 is TGTGCCAGCAGTGGGCTAGGGAGCACAGATACGCAGTATTTT. Amino acids: CASSGLGSTDTQYF.

The rearrangement joins TRBV10-3 to TRBJ1-1; 12 bases line up with TRBD1. The V segment lost 8 bases and the J segment 0 bases; nucleotides outside the gene matches: 13. This CDR3 has 18 amino acids. CDR1 is ENHRY, CDR2 SYGVKD, per germline. CDR3 DNA: TGTGCCATCGGGGGAGGTGAGGGACAGGGGGCGATGAACACTGAAGCTTTCTTT. Amino acid sequence: CAIGGGEGQGAMNTEAFF.

The J gene is TRBJ2-7, the V gene TRBV19; 8 bases line up with TRBD2. This CDR3 contains 14 residues. In germline, CDR1 is LNHDA, CDR2 SQIVND (reference sequence). V shed 4 bases and J 0 bases; nucleotides not matched to a gene: 2. The CDR3 DNA is TGTGCCAGTAGTACAAGCGGGAGCTCCTACGAGCAGTACTTC. Residues: CASSTSGSSYEQYF.